This passage covers 25 T cell receptor beta chains from one sample sequenced in a study of regulatory and conventional T cells in RAG deficiency. Profiled with immunoSEQ multiplex PCR; TCRdb holds only in-frame clones, not every one. The top ten hold about 5.4% of the sample, which has under 35,000 clones, about 87% seen once. This same sample was also part of a study on regulatory T cells. As that report states: The PCR used 52 TRBV and 13 TRBJ primers.

Sequencing was performed on CD8+ T cells sorted from blood. These receptors all stem from a human donor in good health.

The gene calls are TRBV5-6 and TRBJ1-1; 7 nucleotides match TRBD1. The CDR3 totals 16 residues. Trimming at V came to 0 bases and at J to 2 bases, leaving 7 bases not matched to a gene. Germline V gene lookup returns CDR1 SGHDT and CDR2 YYEEEE. This CDR3 reads CASSLAGTAYNTEAFF. In DNA, the CDR3 is TGTGCCAGCAGCTTGGCGGGGACAGCCTATAACACTGAAGCTTTCTTT.

The genes are TRBV15 and TRBJ1-2, with D hard to call. Trimming pared 3 bases from V and 6 bases from J, leaving 8 bases between. Per germline, CDR1 LNHNV and CDR2 YYDKDF (reference sequence). CDR3 length: 12 residues. The CDR3 spells CATSSAGDGYTF. Written as DNA, the CDR3 is TGTGCCACCAGCAGTGCCGGGGATGGCTACACCTTC.

The chain couples TRBV29-1 to TRBJ2-2; a possible D gene is TRBD1 (6 bases). The V and J ends lost 7 bases and 3 bases respectively, with 9 bases between them. In germline, CDR1 is SQVTM, CDR2 ANQGSEA. This CDR3 comprises 12 residues. Here the CDR3 DNA reads TGCAGCGCAACAGGGTACACCGGGGAGCTGTTTTTT. Translating it yields CSATGYTGELFF.

V is TRBV19 and J is TRBJ1-4, with D perhaps matching TRBD1 (5 bases). The CDR3 totals 15 residues. The germline V gene has CDR1 LNHDA and CDR2 SQIVND (reference sequence). V gave up 5 bases and J gave up 0 bases, with 10 bases separating them. CDR3 sequence: CASSVRQTTNEKLFF. CDR3 bases: TGTGCCAGTAGTGTTAGACAGACAACTAATGAAAAACTGTTTTTT.

V usage is TRBV5-6 and J usage is TRBJ2-3, with 10 bases lining up with TRBD2. The ends lost 4 bases at V and 2 bases at J; junction bases unmatched: 10. The CDR3 loop spans 17 amino acids. CDR1 SGHDT and CDR2 YYEEEE come from the germline V gene. The CDR3 bases are TGTGCCAGCAGCACTGGTAGGCTAGCGGGGGACACAGATACGCAGTATTTT. Its protein is CASSTGRLAGDTDTQYF.

V gene TRBV7-3 combines with J gene TRBJ2-5; 9 nucleotides line up with TRBD1. The CDR3 contains 15 residues. The junction had 7 bases not matched to a gene; V was cut back by 2 bases and J by 6 bases. CDR1 is SGHTA, CDR2 FQGTGA, per germline. CDR3 amino acids: CASSLSGQGLKTQYF. The CDR3 DNA follows: TGTGCCAGCAGCTTATCCGGACAGGGGTTGAAGACCCAGTACTTC.

The chain is built from TRBV6-5 and TRBJ1-1; 7 nucleotides match TRBD1. V gave up 7 bases and J gave up 1 base; unmatched junction bases: 6. The germline V gene encodes CDR1 MNHEY and CDR2 SVGAGI. The CDR3 contains 14 residues. The CDR3 sequence is CASTTDRENTEAFF. For the CDR3, the DNA is TGTGCCAGCACCACCGACAGGGAGAACACTGAAGCTTTCTTT.

This clone was observed once. The rearrangement joins TRBV7-9 to TRBJ1-1; D call uncertain. The V end lost 5 bases, the J end lost 2 bases, and 18 bases lay between the germline ends. This CDR3 contains 16 residues. Germline V lookup: CDR1 SEHNR, CDR2 FQNEAQ (reference sequence). This CDR3 is CASSVSLRARNTEAFF. Here the CDR3 DNA reads TGTGCCAGCAGCGTTAGCCTCCGGGCCCGAAACACTGAAGCTTTCTTT.

This chain uses TRBV10-3 with TRBJ2-1; D call uncertain. Trimming removed 2 bases from V and 8 bases from J, with 10 bases in between. Germline V gene lookup returns CDR1 ENHRY and CDR2 SYGVKD. CDR3 size: 13 residues. CDR3 sequence: CAISETGGYEQFF. For the CDR3, the DNA is TGTGCCATCAGTGAGACTGGTGGTTATGAGCAGTTCTTC.

This clone occurred once. This chain joins TRBV4-2 and TRBJ2-6, with D tentatively TRBD1 (5 bases). The germline gives CDR1 LGHNA, CDR2 YNFKEQ. V was clipped by 0 bases and J by 1 base, with 10 bases between them. The CDR3 totals 17 residues. The CDR3 nucleotides are TGTGCCAGCAGCCAAGAAGGTTCAGGGTCTGGGGCCAACGTCCTGACTTTC. Translated, it gives CASSQEGSGSGANVLTF.

The V gene is TRBV4-1, the J gene TRBJ1-1, with a possible D match to TRBD1 (6 bases). Trimming stripped 0 bases from V and 4 bases from J, with 9 bases between. The germline CDR1 and CDR2 sequences are MGHRA and YSYEKL. The CDR3 is 14 amino acids. CDR3 region: CASSQEQGPTEAFF. The CDR3 region has the DNA TGCGCCAGCAGCCAAGAACAGGGACCCACTGAAGCTTTCTTT.

The CDR3 nucleotides are TGTGCCAGCAGCTTTGGGTTACCTAGCGGCCATGGCTACACCTTC. As protein: CASSFGLPSGHGYTF. This chain uses TRBV5-4 with TRBJ1-2; D unclear. The CDR3 is made up of 15 amino acids. With 2 bases removed from V and 6 bases from J, the gap between germline ends came to 17 bases. Germline CDR1 SGHNT, CDR2 YYREEE (reference sequence).

The chain is built from TRBV7-3 and TRBJ2-2, with D possibly matching TRBD2 (6 bases). The CDR3 consists of 17 residues. Germline assignment: CDR1 SGHTA and CDR2 FQGTGA. The V end lost 5 bases, the J end lost 4 bases, and 20 bases lay between the germline ends. The CDR3 protein is CASSISGTLGGTGELFF. CDR3 nucleotide sequence: TGTGCCAGCAGCATAAGCGGTACCCTCGGGGGCACCGGGGAGCTGTTTTTT.

V is TRBV4-1 and J is TRBJ2-1; 13 bases match TRBD2. CDR1 is MGHRA, CDR2 YSYEKL, per germline. Trimming took 4 bases from V and 5 from J; bases not matched to a gene: 2. The CDR3 runs to 15 residues. In DNA, the CDR3 is TGCGCCAGCAGCCCCGGACTAGCGGGGGACAATGAGCAGTTCTTC. It specifies CASSPGLAGDNEQFF.

This chain uses TRBV27 with TRBJ1-1, with 9 bases lining up with TRBD1. V was clipped by 6 bases and J by 3 bases; unmatched bases: 5. Germline V gene sequence: CDR1 MNHEY, CDR2 SMNVEV (reference sequence). This CDR3 spans 14 amino acids. CDR3 nucleotides: TGTGCCAGCAGGTTGGGACAGGGAGACACTGAAGCTTTCTTT. Protein product: CASRLGQGDTEAFF.

This clone is a singleton in its sample. The CDR3 is CASSTPTGELFF. DNA of the CDR3: TGTGCCAGCAGCACACCCACCGGGGAGCTGTTTTTT. The J gene is TRBJ2-2, the V gene TRBV6-5; no definite D call. Trimming removed 6 bases at V and 4 bases at J, with 6 bases between. Germline-derived CDR1 and CDR2 are MNHEY and SVGAGI. This CDR3 comprises 12 residues.

The J gene is TRBJ1-1, the V gene TRBV7-9, with unresolved D. CDR1 and CDR2 (germline): SEHNR, FQNEAQ (reference sequence). V lost 7 bases and J 8 bases, leaving 14 bases between the germline ends. This CDR3 region has 12 residues. As DNA, the CDR3 is TGTGCCAGCACAAGCTTGTCGTCGGAAGCTTTCTTT. Translating gives CASTSLSSEAFF.

As concerns this clone: At the DNA level, this CDR3 is encoded by other sequences in the same sample as well. V and J are TRBV5-1 and TRBJ2-7; D uncertain. The V gene lost 3 bases and the J gene lost 0 bases, with 1 base spanning the gap. CDR1 is SGHRS and CDR2 is YFSETQ in the germline V gene. The CDR3 spans 11 residues. Here the CDR3 DNA reads TGCGCCAGCAGCTCCTCCTACGAGCAGTACTTC. The encoded protein is CASSSSYEQYF.

This chain joins TRBV6-5 and TRBJ2-7, with D tentatively TRBD2 (5 bases). The CDR3 spans 15 residues. Germline CDR1 is MNHEY and CDR2 is SVGAGI. The V gene lost 0 bases and the J gene lost 9 bases, with 18 bases spanning the gap. The DNA of the CDR3 is TGTGCCAGCAGTTACTCGATAGCGAGCCCTGAGGGGCAGTACTTC. Amino acid sequence: CASSYSIASPEGQYF.

Written as DNA, the CDR3 is TGTGCCAGCAGTGTCACCGGGAGGATATACGAGCAGTACTTC. This gives the protein CASSVTGRIYEQYF. The chain uses TRBV27 and TRBJ2-7; 7 nucleotides match TRBD2. Germline trimming cut 5 bases from V and 4 bases from J; bases unmatched to any gene: 8. The germline CDR1 and CDR2 sequences are MNHEY and SMNVEV (reference sequence). The CDR3 is 14 amino acids.

The gene calls are TRBV29-1 and TRBJ2-7; 8 bases align to TRBD1. The CDR3 is 15 amino acids. Looked up from germline, CDR1 is SQVTM and CDR2 is ANQGSEA. V shed 5 bases, J shed 1 base, and the junction held 10 bases outside the gene matches. The CDR3 DNA sequence: TGCAGCGTTCTTCTTGAGGACAGGGAATCCTACGAGCAGTACTTC. Amino acid sequence: CSVLLEDRESYEQYF.

The chain links TRBV30 to TRBJ2-3; 10 bases agree with TRBD2. CDR3 length: 14 amino acids. Trimming removed 4 bases from V and 2 bases from J; junction bases left unmatched: 3. Germline V gene sequence: CDR1 GTSNPN, CDR2 SVGIG (reference sequence). The CDR3 loop is CAWTSGSPTDTQYF. DNA of the CDR3: TGTGCCTGGACTAGCGGGAGTCCCACAGATACGCAGTATTTT.

The chain joins TRBV15 to TRBJ1-2, with 7 nucleotides matching TRBD1. The V gene's germline CDR1 is LNHNV and CDR2 YYDKDF (reference sequence). Unmatched junction bases numbered 8, after V lost 4 bases and J lost 3 bases. This CDR3 contains 15 residues. The CDR3 bases are TGTGCCACCAGCACAGAGCCAGGGGGTGACTATGGCTACACCTTC. This encodes CATSTEPGGDYGYTF.

The J gene is TRBJ2-7, the V gene TRBV5-6, with a weak D call TRBD1 (6 bases). Trimming removed 3 bases at V and 0 bases at J, with 13 bases between. The CDR3 loop spans 15 amino acids. CDR1 SGHDT and CDR2 YYEEEE come from the germline V gene. The CDR3 spells CASSWGPASSYEQYF. The CDR3 DNA follows: TGTGCCAGCAGCTGGGGGCCCGCGTCCTCCTACGAGCAGTACTTC.

V usage is TRBV28 and J usage is TRBJ2-5, with D unresolved. The CDR3 runs to 15 residues. V gave up 2 bases and J gave up 3 bases, with 13 bases separating them. CDR1 and CDR2 from the germline V gene are MDHEN and SYDVKM. The CDR3 DNA reads TGTGCCAGCAGTTTAGGTCAGTCACACAAAGAGACCCAGTACTTC. Its protein product is CASSLGQSHKETQYF.